This T cell receptor (beta chain) was observed in a study of type 1 and type 2 diabetes patients. CDR1 and CDR2 (germline): SGHTA, FQGTGA. Trimming shortened V by 3 bases and J by 2 bases, and 13 bases separated the two germline ends. The CDR3 length is 15 residues. Amplification started from genomic DNA. Amplification of the beta chain CDR3 used 30 forward and 13 reverse multiplex primers. TCRdb ran MiXCR on the multiplex PCR reads and lists one entry per CDR3 protein. The sample shows under 300,000 distinct CDR3 sequences, roughly 50% of them seen only once. This clonotype was found a few times. The sequence was collected from a man in his late teens or twenties with type 2 diabetes. Sequenced sample: peripheral blood mononuclear cells (PBMCs). J is TRBJ1-2 and V is TRBV7-3, with D unclear. CDR3 sequence reads: CASSFQERGNYGYTF. The CDR3 bases are TGTGCCAGCAGCTTCCAGGAGAGAGGGAACTATGGCTACACCTTC.